The entry that follows covers one T cell receptor beta chain sequence. Its antigen is undetermined. Per germline, CDR1 SGHAT and CDR2 FQNNGV. Trimming cost V 0 bases and J 8 bases; bases outside gene matches: 10. CDR3 length: 15 residues. Both blood RNA, taken from unsorted whole blood, and germline DNA were extracted. Total RNA (roughly 530 ng) served as template for TCR beta cDNA synthesis primed by a constant-region primer. Slightly modified ARM-PCR with three nested multiplex PCR rounds yielded TCR beta libraries. TRBV1-TRBV30 forward primers paired with a C-beta reverse primer were used in the first two PCR rounds, which ran approximately 11 cycles each. In TCRdb, the multiplex PCR reads were re-called with MiXCR into one record per CDR3 protein. The profile shows about 200,000 distinct CDR3 sequences, about 65% of them singletons. The sample belongs to a study of tumor-infiltrating lymphocytes in primary liver carcinoma. Study at large: Primary liver carcinoma in the patients was surgically resected. Tumors measured about 4.2 to 11 cm and were stage T1-T3 N0M0.

Findings and caveats of the study: Between tumor regions, pairs overlapped more than tumor-adjacent and tumor-blood pairs did.

The rearrangement uses TRBV11-2 and TRBJ2-7; 7 positions agree with TRBD1. Sequenced sample: peripheral blood. This TCR was recovered from a woman in her sixties with primary liver carcinoma and hepatitis B virus infection. The CDR3 region is CASSLDFQGDGKQYF. CDR3 DNA sequence: TGTGCCAGCAGCTTAGATTTCCAGGGGGATGGCAAGCAGTACTTC.